This paragraph reports one T cell receptor beta chain. The CDR3 loop spans 14 amino acids. In germline, CDR1 is SNHLY, CDR2 FYNNEI. Trimming cost V 4 bases and J 6 bases; bases outside gene matches: 9. The data stem from a study of blood T cell repertoires in COVID-19. Measured with immunoSEQ multiplex PCR; TCRdb has only the in-frame clones, and not every one. This sample has approximately 300,000 clones; over 75% occur once, and the top ten carry 1%. Material for sequencing was peripheral blood. The J gene is TRBJ2-7, the V gene TRBV2; 7 bases map to TRBD2. The source is a man aged 50 or older with active or convalescent COVID-19. The CDR3 DNA sequence: TGTGCCAGCAGTGTAAAGCGGGGTTTACGCGAGCAGTACTTC. Its protein is CASSVKRGLREQYF.